The present entry profiles one T cell receptor (beta chain) with its context. Preparation of the TCRbeta library used unique molecular identifiers. Each CDR3 protein is one row after TCRdb ran MiXCR on the PCR reads. Among approximately 640,000 distinct CDR3 sequences listed, approximately 17% were seen once. Trimming took off 2 bases at V and 0 bases at J, with 17 bases between the two ends. CDR1 SGHRS and CDR2 YFSETQ come from the germline V gene. The CDR3 is made up of 18 amino acids. This entry is derived from a study of T-cell reconstitution after alpha-beta-depleted transplantation in children. This TCR derives from a human donor who donated a stem cell graft to a child with acute myeloid leukemia. The rearrangement uses TRBV5-1 and TRBJ1-4, with no clear D. The sample consisted of PBMCs from the stem cell graft donor, taken from the stem cell graft. The CDR3 spells CASSFRRETLSTNEKLFF. CDR3 DNA: TGCGCCAGCAGCTTCCGGAGGGAAACATTATCAACTAATGAAAAACTGTTTTTT.